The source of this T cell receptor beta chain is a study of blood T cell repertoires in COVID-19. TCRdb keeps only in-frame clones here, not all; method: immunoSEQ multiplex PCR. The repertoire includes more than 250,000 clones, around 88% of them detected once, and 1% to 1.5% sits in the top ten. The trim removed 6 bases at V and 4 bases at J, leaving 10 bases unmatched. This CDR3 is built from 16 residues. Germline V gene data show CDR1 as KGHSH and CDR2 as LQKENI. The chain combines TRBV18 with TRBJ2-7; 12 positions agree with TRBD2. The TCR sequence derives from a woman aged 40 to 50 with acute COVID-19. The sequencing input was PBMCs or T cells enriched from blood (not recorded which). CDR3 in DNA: TGTGCCAGCTCCCCGACTAGCGGGAGATGGGCATACGAGCAGTACTTC. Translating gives CASSPTSGRWAYEQYF.